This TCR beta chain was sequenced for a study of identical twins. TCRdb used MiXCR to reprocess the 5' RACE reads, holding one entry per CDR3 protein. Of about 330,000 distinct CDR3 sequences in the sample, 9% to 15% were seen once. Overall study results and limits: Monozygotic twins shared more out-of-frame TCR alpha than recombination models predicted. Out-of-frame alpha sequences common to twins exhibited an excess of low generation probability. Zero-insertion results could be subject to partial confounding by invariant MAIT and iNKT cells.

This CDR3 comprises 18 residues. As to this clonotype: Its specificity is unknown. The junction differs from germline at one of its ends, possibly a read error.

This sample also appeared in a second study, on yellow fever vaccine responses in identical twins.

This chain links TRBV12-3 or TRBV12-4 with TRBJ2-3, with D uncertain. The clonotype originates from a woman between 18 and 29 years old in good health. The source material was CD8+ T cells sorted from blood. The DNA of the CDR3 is TGTGCCCGCAGTTTCGATCCCAACTTGCGGTCTAGCACAGATACGCAGTATTTT. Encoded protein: CARSFDPNLRSSTDTQYF.